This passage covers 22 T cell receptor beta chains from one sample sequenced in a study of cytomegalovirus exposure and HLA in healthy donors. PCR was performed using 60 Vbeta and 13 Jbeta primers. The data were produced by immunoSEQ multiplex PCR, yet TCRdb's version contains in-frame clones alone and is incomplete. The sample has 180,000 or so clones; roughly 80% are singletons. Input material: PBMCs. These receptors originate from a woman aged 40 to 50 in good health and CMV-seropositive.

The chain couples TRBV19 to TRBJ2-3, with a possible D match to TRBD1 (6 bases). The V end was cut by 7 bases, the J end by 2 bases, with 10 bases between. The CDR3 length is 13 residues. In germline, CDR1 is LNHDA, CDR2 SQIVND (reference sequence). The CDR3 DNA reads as TGTGCCAGTAAAGGACAGTTCACAGATACGCAGTATTTT. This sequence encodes CASKGQFTDTQYF.

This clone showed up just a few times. CDR3 in amino acids: CAWNVGAGGYTF. The CDR3 region has the DNA TGTGCCTGGAACGTAGGGGCGGGGGGCTACACCTTC. The J gene is TRBJ1-2, the V gene TRBV30, with D possibly TRBD1 on 5 matching bases. Per germline, CDR1 GTSNPN and CDR2 SVGIG (reference sequence). V was pared by 4 bases and J by 8 bases, with 14 bases between. This CDR3 has 12 amino acids.

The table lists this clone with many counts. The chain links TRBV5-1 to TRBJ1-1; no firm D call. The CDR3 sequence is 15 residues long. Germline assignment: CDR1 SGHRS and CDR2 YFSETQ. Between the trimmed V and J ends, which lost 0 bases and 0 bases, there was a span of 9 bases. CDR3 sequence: CASSLVSDMNTEAFF. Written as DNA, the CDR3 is TGCGCCAGCAGCTTGGTTAGCGATATGAACACTGAAGCTTTCTTT.

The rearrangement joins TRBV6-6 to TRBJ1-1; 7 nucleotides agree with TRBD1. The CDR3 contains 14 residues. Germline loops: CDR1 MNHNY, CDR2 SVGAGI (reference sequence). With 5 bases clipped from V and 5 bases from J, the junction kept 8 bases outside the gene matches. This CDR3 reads CASSQRQGYTEAFF. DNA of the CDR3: TGTGCCAGCAGTCAGAGACAGGGATATACTGAAGCTTTCTTT.

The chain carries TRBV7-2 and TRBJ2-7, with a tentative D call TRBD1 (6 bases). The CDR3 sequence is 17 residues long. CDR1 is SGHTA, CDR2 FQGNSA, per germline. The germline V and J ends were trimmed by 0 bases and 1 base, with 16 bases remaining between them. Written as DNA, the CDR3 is TGTGCCAGCAGCTTAGCGCTTTTGCAGGGGCGATCCTACGAGCAGTACTTC. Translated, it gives CASSLALLQGRSYEQYF.

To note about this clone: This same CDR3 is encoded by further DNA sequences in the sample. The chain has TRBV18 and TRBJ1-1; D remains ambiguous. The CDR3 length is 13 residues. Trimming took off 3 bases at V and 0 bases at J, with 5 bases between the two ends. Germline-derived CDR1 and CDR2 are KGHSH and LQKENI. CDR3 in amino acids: CASSPTVNTEAFF. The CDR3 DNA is TGTGCCAGCTCACCTACAGTGAACACTGAAGCTTTCTTT.

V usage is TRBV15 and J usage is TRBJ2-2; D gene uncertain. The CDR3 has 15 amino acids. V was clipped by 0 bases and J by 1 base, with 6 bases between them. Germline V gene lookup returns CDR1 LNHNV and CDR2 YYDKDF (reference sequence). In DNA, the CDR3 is TGTGCCACCAGCAGAGATCGGAGGAACACCGGGGAGCTGTTTTTT. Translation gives CATSRDRRNTGELFF.

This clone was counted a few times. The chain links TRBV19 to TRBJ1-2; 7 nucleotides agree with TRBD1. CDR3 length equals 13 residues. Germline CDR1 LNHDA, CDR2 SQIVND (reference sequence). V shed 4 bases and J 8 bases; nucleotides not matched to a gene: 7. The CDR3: CASSTQTGLGYTF. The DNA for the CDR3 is TGTGCCAGTAGTACTCAGACAGGGCTCGGCTACACCTTC. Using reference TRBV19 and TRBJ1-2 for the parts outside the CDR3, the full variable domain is DGGITQSPKYLFRKEGQNVTLSCEQNLNHDAMYWYRQDPGQGLRLIYYSQIVNDFQKGDIAEGYSVSREKKESFPLTVTSAQKNPTAFYLCASSTQTGLGYTFGSGTRLTVV.

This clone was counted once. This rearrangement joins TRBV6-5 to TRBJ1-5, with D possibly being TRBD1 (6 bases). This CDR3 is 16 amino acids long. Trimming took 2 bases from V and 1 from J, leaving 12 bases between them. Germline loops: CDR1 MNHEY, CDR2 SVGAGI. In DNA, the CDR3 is TGTGCCAGCAGTTACCAAGGGACAAACAGCAATCAGCCCCAGCATTTT. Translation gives CASSYQGTNSNQPQHF.

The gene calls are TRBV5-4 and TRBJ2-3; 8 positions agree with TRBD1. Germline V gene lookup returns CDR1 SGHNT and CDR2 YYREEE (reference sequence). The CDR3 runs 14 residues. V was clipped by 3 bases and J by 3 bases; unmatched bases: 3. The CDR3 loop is CASSSRGRTDTQYF. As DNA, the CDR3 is TGTGCCAGCAGCTCCAGGGGGCGGACAGATACGCAGTATTTT.

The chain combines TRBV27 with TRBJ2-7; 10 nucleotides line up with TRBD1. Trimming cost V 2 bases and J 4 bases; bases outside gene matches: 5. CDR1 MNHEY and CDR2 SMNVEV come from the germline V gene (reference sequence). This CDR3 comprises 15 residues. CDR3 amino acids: CASSLLGQGRYEQYF. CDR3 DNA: TGTGCCAGCAGTTTACTGGGACAGGGGCGTTACGAGCAGTACTTC.

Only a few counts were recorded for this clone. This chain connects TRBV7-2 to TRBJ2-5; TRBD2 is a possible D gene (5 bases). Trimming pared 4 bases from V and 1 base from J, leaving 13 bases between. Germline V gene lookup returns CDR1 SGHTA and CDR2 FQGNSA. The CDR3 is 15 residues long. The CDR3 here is CASSSTRVVQETQYF. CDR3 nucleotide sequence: TGTGCCAGCAGCTCCACGCGGGTAGTCCAAGAGACCCAGTACTTC.

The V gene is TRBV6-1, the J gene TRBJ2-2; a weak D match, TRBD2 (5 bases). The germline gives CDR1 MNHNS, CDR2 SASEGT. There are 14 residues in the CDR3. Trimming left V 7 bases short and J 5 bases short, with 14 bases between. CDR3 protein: CASNQLVRTGELFF. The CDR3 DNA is TGTGCCAGCAACCAACTAGTACGGACCGGGGAGCTGTTTTTT.

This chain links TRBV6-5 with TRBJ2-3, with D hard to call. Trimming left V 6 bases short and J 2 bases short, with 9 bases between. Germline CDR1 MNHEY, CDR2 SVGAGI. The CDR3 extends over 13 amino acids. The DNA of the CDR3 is TGTGCCAGCAGCCCCCTTATCACAGATACGCAGTATTTT. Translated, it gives CASSPLITDTQYF.

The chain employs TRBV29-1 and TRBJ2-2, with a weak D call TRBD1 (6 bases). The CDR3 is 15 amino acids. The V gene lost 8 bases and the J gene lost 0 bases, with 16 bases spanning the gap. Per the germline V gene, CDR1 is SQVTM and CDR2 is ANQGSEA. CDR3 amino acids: CSSSGTSSNTGELFF. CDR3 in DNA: TGCAGCTCCTCCGGGACATCCTCGAACACCGGGGAGCTGTTTTTT.

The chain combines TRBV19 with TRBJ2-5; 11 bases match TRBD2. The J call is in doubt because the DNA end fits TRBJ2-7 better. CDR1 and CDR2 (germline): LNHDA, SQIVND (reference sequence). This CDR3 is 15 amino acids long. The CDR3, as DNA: TGTGCCAGTAGTGGGGGACTAGCGGACTCCTACGAGCAGTACTTC. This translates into CASSGGLADSYEQYF.

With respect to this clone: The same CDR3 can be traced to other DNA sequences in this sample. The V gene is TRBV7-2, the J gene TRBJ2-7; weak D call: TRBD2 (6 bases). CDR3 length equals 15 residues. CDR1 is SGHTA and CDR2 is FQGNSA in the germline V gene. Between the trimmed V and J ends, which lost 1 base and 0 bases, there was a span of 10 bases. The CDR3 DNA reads TGTGCCAGCAGCTTAGTTCCCGGGGGCTCCTACGAGCAGTACTTC. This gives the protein CASSLVPGGSYEQYF.

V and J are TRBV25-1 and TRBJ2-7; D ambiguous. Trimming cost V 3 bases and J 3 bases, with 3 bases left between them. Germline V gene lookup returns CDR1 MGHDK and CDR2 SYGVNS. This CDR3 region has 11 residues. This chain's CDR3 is CASSDNYEQYF. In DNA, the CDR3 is TGTGCCAGCAGTGATAACTACGAGCAGTACTTC.

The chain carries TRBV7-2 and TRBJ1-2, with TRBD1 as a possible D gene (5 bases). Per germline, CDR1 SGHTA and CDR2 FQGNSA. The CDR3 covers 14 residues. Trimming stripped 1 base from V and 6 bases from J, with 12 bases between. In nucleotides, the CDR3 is TGTGCCAGCAGCTTAGTTTCTGGGGGGGATGGCTACACCTTC. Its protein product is CASSLVSGGDGYTF.

Here the CDR3 reads CASSVVTGGSTDTQYF. The CDR3 coding sequence is TGTGCCAGCAGCGTAGTCACAGGAGGGAGCACAGATACGCAGTATTTT. V gene TRBV9 combines with J gene TRBJ2-3; D possibly corresponds to TRBD2 (6 bases). Trimming took 0 bases from V and 0 from J, leaving 11 bases between them. Germline V gene lookup returns CDR1 SGDLS and CDR2 YYNGEE. The CDR3 has 16 amino acids.

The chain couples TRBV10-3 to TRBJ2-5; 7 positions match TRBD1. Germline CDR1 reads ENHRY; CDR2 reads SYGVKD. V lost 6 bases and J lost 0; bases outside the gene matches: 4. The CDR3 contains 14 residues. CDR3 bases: TGTGCCATCAGCGAGGACAGGAACCAAGAGACCCAGTACTTC. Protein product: CAISEDRNQETQYF.

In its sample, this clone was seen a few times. The CDR3 reads CASSKIDRQGAEEQYF. The CDR3 region has the DNA TGTGCCAGCAGCAAAATCGATCGACAGGGGGCGGAGGAGCAGTACTTC. This chain connects TRBV21-1 to TRBJ2-7; TRBD1 was called by the table and not checked on the DNA. TRBV21-1 corresponds to a pseudogene. The CDR3 length is 16 residues.